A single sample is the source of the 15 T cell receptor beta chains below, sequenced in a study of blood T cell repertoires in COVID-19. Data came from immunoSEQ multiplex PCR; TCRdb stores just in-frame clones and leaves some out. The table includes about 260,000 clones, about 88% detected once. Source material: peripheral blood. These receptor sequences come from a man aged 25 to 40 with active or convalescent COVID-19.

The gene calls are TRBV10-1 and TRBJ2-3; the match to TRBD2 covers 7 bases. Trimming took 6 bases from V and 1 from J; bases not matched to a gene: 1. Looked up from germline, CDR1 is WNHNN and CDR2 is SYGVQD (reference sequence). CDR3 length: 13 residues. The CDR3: CASSRGGTDTQYF. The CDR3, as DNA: TGCGCCAGCAGCCGGGGGGGCACAGATACGCAGTATTTT.

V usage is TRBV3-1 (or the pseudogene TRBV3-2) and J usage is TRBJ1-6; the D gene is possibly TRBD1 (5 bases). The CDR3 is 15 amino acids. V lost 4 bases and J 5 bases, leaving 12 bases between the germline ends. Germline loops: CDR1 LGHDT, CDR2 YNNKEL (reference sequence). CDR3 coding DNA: TGTGCCAGCAGCCGGGCGACAGTCGATAATTCACCCCTCCACTTT. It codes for CASSRATVDNSPLHF.

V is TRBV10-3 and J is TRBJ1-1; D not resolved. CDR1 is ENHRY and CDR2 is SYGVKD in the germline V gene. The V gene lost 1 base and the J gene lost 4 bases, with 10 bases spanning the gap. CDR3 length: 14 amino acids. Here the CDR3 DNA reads TGTGCCATCAGTGAGTGGGGAGTTGGCACTGAAGCTTTCTTT. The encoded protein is CAISEWGVGTEAFF.

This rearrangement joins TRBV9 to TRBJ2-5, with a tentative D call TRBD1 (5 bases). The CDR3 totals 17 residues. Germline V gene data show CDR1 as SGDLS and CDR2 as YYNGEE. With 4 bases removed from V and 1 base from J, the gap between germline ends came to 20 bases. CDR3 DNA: TGTGCCAGCAGCCCTCACAGGCTAAATCTCGGCCAAGAGACCCAGTACTTC. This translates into CASSPHRLNLGQETQYF.

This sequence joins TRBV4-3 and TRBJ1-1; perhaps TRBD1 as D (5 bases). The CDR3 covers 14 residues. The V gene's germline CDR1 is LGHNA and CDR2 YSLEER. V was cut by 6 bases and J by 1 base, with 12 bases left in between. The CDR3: CASRWGEGNTEAFF. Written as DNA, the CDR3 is TGCGCCAGCAGATGGGGGGAGGGGAACACTGAAGCTTTCTTT.

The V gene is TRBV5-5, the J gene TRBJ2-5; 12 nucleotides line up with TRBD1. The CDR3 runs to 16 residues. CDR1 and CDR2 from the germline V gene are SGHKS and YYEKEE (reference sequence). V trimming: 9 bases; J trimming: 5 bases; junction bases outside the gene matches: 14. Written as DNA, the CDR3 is TGTGCCACCCGAGGCCCGGGACAGGGGGCGGGGGAGACCCAGTACTTC. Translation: CATRGPGQGAGETQYF.

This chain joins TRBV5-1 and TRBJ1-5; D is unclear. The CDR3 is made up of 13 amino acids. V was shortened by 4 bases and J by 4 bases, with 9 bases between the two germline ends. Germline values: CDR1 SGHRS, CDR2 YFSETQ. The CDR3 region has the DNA TGCGCCAGCAGCATAGGAGTGAATCAGCCCCAGCATTTT. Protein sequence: CASSIGVNQPQHF.

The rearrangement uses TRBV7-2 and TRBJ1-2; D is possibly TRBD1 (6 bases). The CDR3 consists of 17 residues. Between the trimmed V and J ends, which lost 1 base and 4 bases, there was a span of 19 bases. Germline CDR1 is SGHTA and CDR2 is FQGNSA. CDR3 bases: TGTGCCAGCAGCTTAGTTCGGTTTGGGACACCGATCTATGGCTACACCTTC. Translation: CASSLVRFGTPIYGYTF.

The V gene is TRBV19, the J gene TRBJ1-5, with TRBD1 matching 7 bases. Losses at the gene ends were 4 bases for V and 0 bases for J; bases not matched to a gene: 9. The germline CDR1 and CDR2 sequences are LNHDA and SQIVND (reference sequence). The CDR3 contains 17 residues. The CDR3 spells CASSTVTTGNSNQPQHF. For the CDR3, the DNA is TGTGCCAGTAGTACCGTAACGACAGGGAATAGCAATCAGCCCCAGCATTTT.

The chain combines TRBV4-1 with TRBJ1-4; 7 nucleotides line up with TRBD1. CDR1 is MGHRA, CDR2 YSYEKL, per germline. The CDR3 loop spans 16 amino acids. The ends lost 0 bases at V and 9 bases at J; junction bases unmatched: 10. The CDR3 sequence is CASSQDGRTGSQKLFF. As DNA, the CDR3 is TGCGCCAGCAGCCAAGATGGGAGGACAGGCTCGCAAAAACTGTTTTTT.

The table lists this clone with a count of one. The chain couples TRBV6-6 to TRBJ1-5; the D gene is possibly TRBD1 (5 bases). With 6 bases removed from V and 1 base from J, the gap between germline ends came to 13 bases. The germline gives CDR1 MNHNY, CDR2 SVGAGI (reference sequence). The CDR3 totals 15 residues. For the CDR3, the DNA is TGTGCCAGCAGCCCTGATGGGGGGAGCAATCAGCCCCAGCATTTT. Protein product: CASSPDGGSNQPQHF.

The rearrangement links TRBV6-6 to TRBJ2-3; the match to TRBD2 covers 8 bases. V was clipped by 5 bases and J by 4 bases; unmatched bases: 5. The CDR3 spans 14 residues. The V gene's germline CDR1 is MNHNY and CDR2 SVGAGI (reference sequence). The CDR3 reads CASSPGGRSDTQYF. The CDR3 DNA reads TGTGCCAGCAGTCCGGGGGGGCGGTCAGATACGCAGTATTTT.

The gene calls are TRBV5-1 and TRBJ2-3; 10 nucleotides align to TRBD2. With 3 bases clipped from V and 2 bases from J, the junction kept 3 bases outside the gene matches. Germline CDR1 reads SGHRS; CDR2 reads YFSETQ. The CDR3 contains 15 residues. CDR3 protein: CASSWGLAYTDTQYF. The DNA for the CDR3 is TGCGCCAGCAGCTGGGGACTAGCGTACACAGATACGCAGTATTTT.

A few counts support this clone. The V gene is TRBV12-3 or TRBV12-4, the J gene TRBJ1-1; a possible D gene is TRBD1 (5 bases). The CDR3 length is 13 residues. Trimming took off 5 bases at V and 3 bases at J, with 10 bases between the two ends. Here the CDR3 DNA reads TGTGCCAGCAGTCAAGACAGTTACACTGAAGCTTTCTTT. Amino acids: CASSQDSYTEAFF.

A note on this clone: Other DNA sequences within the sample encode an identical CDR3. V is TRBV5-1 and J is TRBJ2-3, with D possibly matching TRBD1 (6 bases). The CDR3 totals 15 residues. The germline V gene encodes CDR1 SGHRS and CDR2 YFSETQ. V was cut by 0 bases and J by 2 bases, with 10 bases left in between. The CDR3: CASSLAGANTDTQYF. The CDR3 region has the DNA TGCGCCAGCAGCTTGGCAGGGGCCAACACAGATACGCAGTATTTT.